The TCR beta chain under discussion was sequenced for a study of blood T cell repertoires in COVID-19. The CDR3 length is 14 residues. The V and J ends lost 7 bases and 4 bases, in that order; junction bases with no gene match: 9. Germline V CDR1 and CDR2: MNHEY, SVGAGI. In the original processing: Reference gene primer amplification gave estimated nucleated cell counts. Profiled with immunoSEQ multiplex PCR; TCRdb holds only in-frame clones, not every one. V, J and clone size are those of that table, while D and trimming were read from the DNA. Of some 250,000 clones listed, around 88% are singletons.

The chain has TRBV6-5 and TRBJ1-2, with 7 bases identical to TRBD1. The specimen sequenced was peripheral blood. The sequence was collected from a man at least 80 years old with acute or convalescent COVID-19. The CDR3 is CASTAGTAFYGYTF. CDR3 nucleotide sequence: TGTGCCAGCACCGCCGGGACAGCTTTCTATGGCTACACCTTC.